The present TCR beta chain was sequenced within a study of blood T cell repertoires in COVID-19. The CDR3 runs to 13 residues. Looked up from germline, CDR1 is SGHAT and CDR2 is FQNNGV. The junction had 4 bases not matched to a gene; V was cut back by 3 bases and J by 6 bases. Original processing methods: Amplification of reference gene primers was used by the study to estimate nucleated cell counts. Data came from immunoSEQ multiplex PCR; TCRdb stores just in-frame clones and leaves some out. D and trimming were read from the DNA, whereas the V and J calls and clone size are those reported in that table. The sample carries approximately 260,000 clones, more than 75% recorded once. Researchers sorted participants into cohorts using their self-reported clinical history.

The source material was PBMCs or T cells enriched from blood (not recorded which). This clonotype was obtained from a woman aged 40 to 50 with acute COVID-19. V usage is TRBV11-2 and J usage is TRBJ2-7; 8 nucleotides line up with TRBD1. The CDR3 loop reads CASSFGTGSEQYF. CDR3 in DNA: TGTGCCAGCAGCTTCGGGACAGGCTCCGAGCAGTACTTC. Complete variable domain (other parts from reference TRBV11-2 and TRBJ2-7): EAGVAQSPRYKIIEKRQSVAFWCNPISGHATLYWYQQILGQGPKLLIQFQNNGVVDDSQLPKDRFSAERLKGVDSTLKIQPAKLEDSAVYLCASSFGTGSEQYFGPGTRLTVT.